The TCR beta chain under discussion was sequenced for a study of blood T cells in healthy people across ages. This clonotype was counted once. Its antigen is unknown. Ranging in age from about 6 to 95, the donors were healthy Caucasian individuals from Russia. Study-wide results and caveats: The study could not conclusively compare naive and antigen-experienced cells, given its unsorted PBMCs.

It was with a sample-barcoded 5' primer and a J-beta primer mix that a second PCR of about 6 to 11 cycles was run. TCRdb reanalysed the 5' RACE reads using MiXCR and keeps one entry per CDR3 protein. Of 600,000 to 1,000,000 distinct CDR3 sequences in the sample, approximately 25% were seen once. Germline V lookup: CDR1 LGHNA, CDR2 YSLEER. V dropped 0 bases and J dropped 0; count of bases not matched to a gene: 7. The CDR3 is 17 amino acids. The same data also went into a second study, on T cells of mothers and their children. That work states: Per mother, over 9 million TCR beta CDR3 reads were obtained; per child, approximately 3.2 million. Versus unrelated pairs, overlap was slightly higher in related mother-child pairs, without reaching significance.

The receptor's source is a boy younger than 18 in good health. This chain uses TRBV4-3 with TRBJ1-1; TRBD1 aligns across 7 bases. The source material was blood. CDR3 in DNA: TGCGCCAGCAGCCAAGATTATCTAGGACAGGTGAACACTGAAGCTTTCTTT. As protein: CASSQDYLGQVNTEAFF.